The clone carrying this T cell receptor (beta chain) was seen only a few times. Its antigen is not known. The data were obtained in a study of beta chain features in type 1 diabetes. Notes on the study in general: Shortening that was moderate but significant affected the TCRB CDR3s of Type 1 diabetes patients in all four CD4+ subsets.

This CDR3 comprises 16 residues. J was trimmed by 1 base and V by 2 bases; bases with no gene match: 2. Germline CDR1 and CDR2: LNHDA and SQIVND (reference sequence). Expressed TCRB transcripts were sequenced after all isolated RNA was converted to cDNA. Mean read depth for naive, central memory and regulatory T cell samples was about 3.6 million reads. Assay: immunoSEQ multiplex PCR; the TCRdb copy retains only in-frame clones and omits some. The data contain about 400,000 clones, around 13% of them singletons. What was sequenced was naive CD4+ T cells from blood. The rearrangement uses TRBV19 and TRBJ2-2, with TRBD2 identical over 9 bases. The source of this sequence is a man aged 18 to 35 in good health. CDR3 nucleotides: TGTGCCAGTAGTATAAGGCGGGGGGGGAACACCGGGGAGCTGTTTTTT. This gives the protein CASSIRRGGNTGELFF.